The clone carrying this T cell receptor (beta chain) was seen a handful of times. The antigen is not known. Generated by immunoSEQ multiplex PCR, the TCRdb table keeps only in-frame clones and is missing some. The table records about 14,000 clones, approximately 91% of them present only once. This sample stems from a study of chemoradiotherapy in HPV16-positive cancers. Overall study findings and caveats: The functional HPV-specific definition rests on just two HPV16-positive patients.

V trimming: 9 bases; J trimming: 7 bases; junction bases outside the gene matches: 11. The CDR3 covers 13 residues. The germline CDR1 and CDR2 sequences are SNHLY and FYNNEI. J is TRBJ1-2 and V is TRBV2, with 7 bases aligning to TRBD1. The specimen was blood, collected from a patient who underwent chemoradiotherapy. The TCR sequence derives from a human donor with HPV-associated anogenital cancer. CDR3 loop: CARLMKGAGGYTF. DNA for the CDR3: TGTGCCAGACTCATGAAGGGGGCGGGTGGCTACACCTTC.